This passage covers 16 T cell receptor beta chains from one sample sequenced in a study of cytomegalovirus exposure and HLA in healthy donors. The PCR contained 60 Vbeta and 13 Jbeta primers. The data were produced by immunoSEQ multiplex PCR, yet TCRdb's version contains in-frame clones alone and is incomplete. The sample has about 140,000 clones, 79% seen once; the top ten hold roughly 0.87%. The sample comprised PBMCs. All receptors come from a man aged 18 to 35 in good health and CMV-seronegative.

V is TRBV6-5 and J is TRBJ1-6; D is possibly TRBD1 (5 bases). The germline CDR1 and CDR2 sequences are MNHEY and SVGAGI. V lost 6 bases and J lost 9, with 12 bases in between. The CDR3 length is 13 residues. The CDR3 DNA is TGTGCCAGCAGGTCGGACACCCTTTCACCCCTCCACTTT. Encoded protein: CASRSDTLSPLHF.

V and J are TRBV27 and TRBJ2-5; 8 bases map to TRBD2. The DNA end favors TRBJ2-7, so the J call may be wrong. This CDR3 region has 16 residues. The V gene's germline CDR1 is MNHEY and CDR2 SMNVEV (reference sequence). CDR3 sequence: CASSPQRGRRLHEQYF. The CDR3 DNA sequence: TGTGCCAGCAGTCCCCAGCGGGGGAGGCGTCTCCACGAGCAGTACTTC.

The V call is TRBV7-2, the J call TRBJ1-2; 11 bases align to TRBD1. CDR1 and CDR2 from the germline V gene are SGHTA and FQGNSA. J was trimmed by 6 bases and V by 2 bases; bases with no gene match: 5. This CDR3 is built from 15 residues. CDR3 bases: TGTGCCAGCAGCTTAAAGGACAGGGGGCGCGATGGCTACACCTTC. Translating it yields CASSLKDRGRDGYTF.

This CDR3 reads CASSDDRASYEQYF. For the CDR3, the DNA is TGTGCTAGTTCCGACGACAGGGCGTCCTACGAGCAGTACTTC. This chain connects TRBV12-5 to TRBJ2-7, with 7 bases matching TRBD1. With V trimmed by 8 bases and J by 1 base, 8 bases remained unmatched. The CDR3 is made up of 14 amino acids. From germline, CDR1 is LGHNT and CDR2 FRNRAP.

CDR3 DNA sequence: TGCGCCAGCAGCCAAACAGGACCCCGGGAGGCTTTCTTT. Translated: CASSQTGPREAFF. The chain uses TRBV4-3 and TRBJ1-1; D is perhaps TRBD1 (5 bases). V lost 2 bases and J 11 bases, leaving 15 bases between the germline ends. Germline assignment: CDR1 LGHNA and CDR2 YSLEER. The CDR3 sequence is 13 residues long.

J is TRBJ1-2 and V is TRBV30; 9 bases agree with TRBD1. Germline V CDR1 and CDR2: GTSNPN, SVGIG (reference sequence). There are 14 residues in the CDR3. V lost 1 base, J lost 8 bases, and 8 bases stayed unmatched. The CDR3 bases are TGTGCCTGGAGTGCGGACAGGGGCGAGGGCGGCTACACCTTC. Its protein product is CAWSADRGEGGYTF.

The chain joins TRBV6-5 to TRBJ2-6, with D maybe TRBD1 (6 bases). Germline lookup yields CDR1 MNHEY and CDR2 SVGAGI. The CDR3 consists of 11 residues. The ends were cut back, 11 bases at V and 11 bases at J, with 13 bases in the middle. The CDR3 protein is CAAQQGDVLTF. DNA of the CDR3: TGTGCCGCCCAACAGGGTGACGTCCTGACTTTC.

This CDR3 is CASSGLSPASTDTQYF. As DNA, the CDR3 is TGTGCCAGCTCGGGACTCAGCCCAGCTAGCACAGATACGCAGTATTTT. This chain uses TRBV9 with TRBJ2-3, with D perhaps TRBD2 (6 bases). V was shortened by 7 bases and J by 0 bases, with 18 bases between the two germline ends. The CDR3 consists of 16 residues. CDR1 is SGDLS and CDR2 is YYNGEE in the germline V gene.

This chain uses TRBV15 with TRBJ1-2, with 9 bases aligning to TRBD1. CDR1 is LNHNV and CDR2 is YYDKDF in the germline V gene (reference sequence). The CDR3 is 16 amino acids. The trim removed 0 bases at V and 8 bases at J, leaving 10 bases unmatched. The CDR3 DNA follows: TGTGCCACCAGCAGAGATGGGGGGACAGGGAGAGGCGGCTACACCTTC. It yields the protein CATSRDGGTGRGGYTF.

V and J are TRBV6-5 and TRBJ1-2; D may be TRBD1 (6 bases). Germline V CDR1 and CDR2: MNHEY, SVGAGI. This CDR3 is 13 amino acids long. V lost 4 bases, J lost 8 bases, and 14 bases lay in between. The CDR3 protein is CASSLGGASGYTF. DNA of the CDR3: TGTGCCAGCAGTTTAGGGGGGGCTTCGGGCTACACCTTC.

V and J are TRBV30 and TRBJ1-2; D uncertain. Germline-derived CDR1 and CDR2 are GTSNPN and SVGIG (reference sequence). Trimming took off 0 bases at V and 4 bases at J, with 12 bases between the two ends. The CDR3 is 14 amino acids. The CDR3 protein is CAWSVRAGAYGYTF. CDR3 sequence (DNA): TGTGCCTGGAGTGTACGAGCGGGAGCCTATGGCTACACCTTC.

The chain is built from TRBV6-1 and TRBJ2-7; 11 bases line up with TRBD1. Germline CDR1 and CDR2: MNHNS and SASEGT. V trimming: 6 bases; J trimming: 3 bases; junction bases outside the gene matches: 7. This CDR3 has 15 residues. CDR3 amino acids: CASRTGQGARYEQYF. CDR3 bases: TGTGCCAGCAGGACCGGACAGGGGGCTCGCTACGAGCAGTACTTC.

This sequence joins TRBV10-3 and TRBJ1-6; 8 bases fit TRBD1. Germline V CDR1 and CDR2: ENHRY, SYGVKD. The J segment lost 1 base and the V segment lost 2 bases, leaving 1 base of the junction unmatched. CDR3 size: 16 residues. The CDR3: CAISEDRGSYNSPLHF. For the CDR3, the DNA is TGTGCCATCAGTGAGGACAGGGGTTCCTATAATTCACCCCTCCACTTT.

In regard to this clone: This sample includes further DNA sequences coding for the same CDR3. This chain joins TRBV9 and TRBJ2-1; 9 nucleotides align to TRBD2. With 1 base clipped from V and 5 bases from J, the junction kept 7 bases outside the gene matches. The CDR3 consists of 16 residues. Looked up from germline, CDR1 is SGDLS and CDR2 is YYNGEE. CDR3 region: CASSVLAGGQDNEQFF. CDR3 DNA: TGTGCCAGCAGCGTACTGGCGGGGGGGCAGGACAATGAGCAGTTCTTC.

This clone has just one count. This chain uses TRBV6-5 with TRBJ1-1; 9 bases match TRBD1. The CDR3 runs to 15 residues. V shed 6 bases and J 1 base; nucleotides not matched to a gene: 6. Germline V gives CDR1 MNHEY, CDR2 SVGAGI. The CDR3 coding sequence is TGTGCCAGCAGACGGACAGGGGTGCCGAACACTGAAGCTTTCTTT. Protein sequence: CASRRTGVPNTEAFF.

CDR3 amino acids: CASSIGQSSYEQYF. CDR3 nucleotide sequence: TGTGCCAGTAGTATCGGACAGTCCTCCTACGAGCAGTACTTC. The J gene is TRBJ2-7, the V gene TRBV19, with D possibly TRBD1 on 6 matching bases. CDR1 is LNHDA, CDR2 SQIVND, per germline (reference sequence). This CDR3 region has 14 residues. V lost 3 bases to trimming and J lost 0 bases, with 9 bases between them.